This T cell receptor beta chain was identified in a study of OX40 agonist ivuxolimab in advanced cancers. In the study overall: Prior checkpoint blockade (anti-PD-1, anti-PD-L1 or anti-CTLA-4) was permitted; 40% had it.

In germline, CDR1 is SGHVS, CDR2 FNYEAQ. V dropped 0 bases and J dropped 7 bases, with 13 bases sitting between them. The CDR3 loop spans 15 amino acids. This clone was observed a handful of times. Its specificity is unknown. The method was immunoSEQ multiplex PCR; TCRdb's version includes in-frame clones alone and lacks a portion of them. The table has around 67,000 clones, around 80% seen once. Study-wide findings and caveats: Relative to CD4+ cells, CD8+ T cells on average had more expanded clones.

The chain employs TRBV7-6 and TRBJ2-1, with D possibly TRBD1 on 5 matching bases. This clonotype originated in an adult with an advanced solid tumor such as melanoma, head and neck, liver or kidney cancer. Source: CD4+ or CD8+ T cells sorted from blood, taken in a trial of the OX40 agonist ivuxolimab. CDR3 region: CASSLAEGATNEQFF. In nucleotides, the CDR3 is TGTGCCAGCAGCTTAGCTGAAGGGGCGACAAATGAGCAGTTCTTC.